These T cell receptor beta chains were read from a single sample in a study of cytomegalovirus exposure and HLA in healthy donors. Generated by immunoSEQ multiplex PCR, the TCRdb table keeps only in-frame clones and is missing some. The table lists 170,000 or so clones, 75% to 90% of them singletons, with about 7% in the top ten. Sequenced: PBMCs. The receptors come from a man aged 25 to 45 in good health and CMV-seropositive. Each CDR3 is given without its conserved first and last residue.

J: TRBJ2-4
V: TRBV7-9
CDR3: ASSLSRTELAKNIQY

J: TRBJ2-3
V: TRBV6-1
CDR3: ASSDGTGRDTQY

J: TRBJ2-2
V: TRBV13
CDR3: ASTSGTLNTGELF

J: TRBJ2-1
V: TRBV6-6
CDR3: ASSSAGHEQF

J: TRBJ1-5
V: TRBV4-1
CDR3: ASSQPGHGREPQH

J: TRBJ2-7
V: TRBV10-2
CDR3: ASSETSGNYEQY

J: TRBJ1-2
V: TRBV27
CDR3: ASSPSVNYGYT

J: TRBJ1-1
V: TRBV1
CDR3: TSSLEGAENTEAF

J: TRBJ2-6
V: TRBV5-4
CDR3: ASSSQGALGANVLT

J: TRBJ2-7
V: TRBV27
CDR3: ASSLSRETPYEQY

J: TRBJ1-1
V: TRBV25-1
CDR3: ASTSGRSRGTEAF

J: TRBJ2-6
V: TRBV4-2
CDR3: ASTGPSGANVLT

J: TRBJ1-2
V: TRBV5-6
CDR3: ASSLVQGAGGYT

J: TRBJ2-7
V: TRBV7-8
CDR3: ASSPRELAEYEQY

J: TRBJ2-1
V: TRBV7-9
CDR3: ASSLGRGASYNEQF

J: TRBJ1-2
V: TRBV4-1
CDR3: ASSQEKGANYGYT

J: TRBJ2-3
V: TRBV27
CDR3: ASTPQREVPDTQY

J: TRBJ2-1
V: TRBV7-8
CDR3: ASSFISGTAYYNEQF

J: TRBJ2-3
V: TRBV28
CDR3: ASSGRLAGRSDTQY

J: TRBJ1-1
V: TRBV19
CDR3: ASSILPTGPTEAF

J: TRBJ2-7
V: TRBV4-3
CDR3: ASSQAQGTSYEQY

J: TRBJ1-1
V: TRBV5-1
CDR3: ASSYRVNTEAF

J: TRBJ2-3
V: TRBV11-2
CDR3: ASSFRSGDSDTQY

J: TRBJ1-4
V: TRBV27
CDR3: ASSLLRATNEKLF

J: TRBJ1-2
V: TRBV9
CDR3: ASSSFTGGYT

J: TRBJ2-3
V: TRBV10-1
CDR3: ASDNKPGQGGY

J: TRBJ2-1
V: TRBV28
CDR3: ASSPQRISYNEQF

J: TRBJ2-3
V: TRBV4-3
CDR3: ASSISGGVSDTQY

J: TRBJ2-7
V: TRBV5-1
CDR3: ASSLAGQAGGPQQY

J: TRBJ2-7
V: TRBV5-6
CDR3: ASSLGAVSYEQY

J: TRBJ2-3
V: TRBV6-5
CDR3: ASYPWAGGTDTQY

J: TRBJ1-1
V: TRBV20-1
CDR3: SARRQAGYF

J: TRBJ1-4
V: TRBV5-6
CDR3: ASRWTGGNEKLF

J: TRBJ1-4
V: TRBV7-2
CDR3: ASSLGTENEKLF

J: TRBJ1-5
V: TRBV9
CDR3: ASSTGTENSNQPQH

J: TRBJ2-3
V: TRBV9
CDR3: ASSGPGLADSTDTQY

J: TRBJ2-2
V: TRBV5-4
CDR3: ASSSELTGAGELF

J: TRBJ2-2
V: TRBV9
CDR3: ASSARQGANTGELF

J: TRBJ2-5
V: TRBV18
CDR3: ASSLLRDSQETQY

J: TRBJ2-1
V: TRBV14
CDR3: ASSQMSSSAYNEQF

J: TRBJ1-1
V: TRBV25-1
CDR3: ASTPWGPAERTEAF

J: TRBJ2-7
V: TRBV5-1
CDR3: ASSPDSSYEQY

J: TRBJ2-3
V: TRBV9
CDR3: ASSVVPSGGARDTQY

J: TRBJ2-3
V: TRBV6-1
CDR3: ASRPGGADTQY

J: TRBJ2-2
V: TRBV7-9
CDR3: SSSPPGVLTGELF

J: TRBJ1-1
V: TRBV6-5
CDR3: ASSYREGAEAF

J: TRBJ1-5
V: TRBV6-5
CDR3: ASRPQGVNQPQH

J: TRBJ2-5
V: TRBV6-1
CDR3: ASSRTLPETQY

J: TRBJ2-7
V: TRBV13
CDR3: ASSMARTGLNYEQY

J: TRBJ2-2
V: TRBV9
CDR3: ASSDNLQVTVTGELF

J: TRBJ2-7
V: TRBV7-8
CDR3: ASETGLAGNEQY

J: TRBJ2-3
V: TRBV9
CDR3: ASSVGVSGRAADTQY

J: TRBJ1-5
V: TRBV6-5
CDR3: ASSWSGDNQPQH

J: TRBJ2-3
V: TRBV2
CDR3: ASSGISGGATSTDTQY